The sequence of this T cell receptor beta chain was determined in a study of blood T cell repertoires in COVID-19. Study summary: Some COVID-19 samples were acute and others convalescent; all came from the United States, Italy and Spain. PBMCs, B-cell-depleted T cells, or T cells were the source of the cDNA or gDNA that made up the material.

The J segment lost 3 bases and the V segment lost 4 bases, leaving 9 bases of the junction unmatched. The germline gives CDR1 KGHDR, CDR2 SFDVKD. The CDR3 is 16 amino acids. Per the original data handling: Counts of nucleated cells, estimated from reference gene primer amplification, were obtained. Only in-frame clones appear in the TCRdb table, and some are missing; sequencing was by immunoSEQ multiplex PCR. From that table come the V and J calls and clone size; the DNA was used to work out D and trimming. The table lists over 45,000 clones, around 83% of them singletons. The specimen sequenced was peripheral blood. This sequence was found in a man aged 55 to 70 with active COVID-19. The chain recombines TRBV24-1 with TRBJ2-7; 9 positions match TRBD1. In DNA, the CDR3 is TGTGCCACCAGTGACGACGGGACAGGGAATTTCTACGAGCAGTACTTC. Translating gives CATSDDGTGNFYEQYF.